This T cell receptor beta chain was identified during a study of blood T cell repertoires in COVID-19. Study-level background: Researchers got acute and convalescent COVID-19 samples from the United States, Italy and Spain. T cells, B-cell-depleted T cells, or PBMCs supplied cDNA or gDNA.

Original data processing: Reference gene primer amplification in the assay estimated nucleated cell counts. Clones were sequenced by immunoSEQ multiplex PCR, and TCRdb holds only the in-frame ones, with some missing. V, J and clone size reflect that table, while D and trimming were determined from the DNA. Of under 300,000 clones in the sample, around 90% are singletons; the top ten hold approximately 0.94%. Between the trimmed V and J ends, which lost 5 bases and 8 bases, there was a span of 16 bases. There are 14 residues in the CDR3. Per the germline V gene, CDR1 is MNHNY and CDR2 is SVGAGI (reference sequence).

V gene TRBV6-6 combines with J gene TRBJ2-1; a weak D match, TRBD2 (7 bases). The sequenced material came from peripheral blood. This receptor was obtained from a woman aged 40 to 50 who had recovered from COVID-19. The CDR3 DNA reads TGTGCCAGCAGTGTAAGGGCGGGGGCCGATGAGCAGTTCTTC. This gives the protein CASSVRAGADEQFF.